Listed here are 16 T cell receptor beta chains from one sample, sequenced in a study of T-cell memory formation after mild COVID-19. TCRdb ran MiXCR on the 5' RACE reads and lists one entry per CDR3 protein. This sample carries fewer than 50,000 distinct CDR3 sequences, roughly 6.6% of them seen once, and the ten largest clones take approximately 0.74%. The specimen was PBMCs or a T cell subset sorted from them (not recorded which). The receptors shown here come from an adult who had mild COVID-19 (a few samples of this study predate the infection). Cell type and time point are not known.

This clonotype has just a few counts. J is TRBJ1-4 and V is TRBV2; 9 bases are shared with TRBD1. The CDR3 covers 15 residues. V gave up 5 bases and J gave up 7 bases; unmatched junction bases: 8. Germline CDR1 SNHLY, CDR2 FYNNEI. CDR3 sequence reads: CASSLSPGQGEKLFF. CDR3 DNA sequence: TGTGCCAGCAGTCTTTCCCCGGGACAGGGTGAAAAACTGTTTTTT.

This clonotype was detected many times. The rearrangement joins TRBV27 to TRBJ2-1, with 14 positions matching TRBD2. The CDR3 runs to 18 residues. Germline V gene lookup returns CDR1 MNHEY and CDR2 SMNVEV (reference sequence). Germline trimming cut 5 bases from V and 2 bases from J; bases unmatched to any gene: 8. For the CDR3, the DNA is TGTGCCAGCAGTCCGACTAGCGGGAGGGCCGGGCCCTACAATGAGCAGTTCTTC. Encoded protein: CASSPTSGRAGPYNEQFF.

This clonotype was picked up many times. The V gene is TRBV7-9, the J gene TRBJ2-7; the D gene is possibly TRBD1 (6 bases). Trimming stripped 5 bases from V and 6 bases from J, with 11 bases between. CDR3 length: 12 amino acids. CDR1 and CDR2 from the germline V gene are SEHNR and FQNEAQ (reference sequence). CDR3 DNA: TGTGCCAGCAGCCCCAGGGGCTCCGAGCAGTACTTC. Protein: CASSPRGSEQYF.

This chain connects TRBV4-1 to TRBJ1-5, with 7 bases identical to TRBD1. CDR3 length equals 15 residues. Trimming took 1 base from V and 7 from J; bases not matched to a gene: 7. Germline-derived CDR1 and CDR2 are MGHRA and YSYEKL. The CDR3 is CASSQGSSGGQPQHF. The CDR3 DNA sequence: TGCGCCAGCAGCCAAGGTTCTTCAGGGGGACAGCCCCAGCATTTT.

This clonotype was observed many times. The V gene is TRBV7-2, the J gene TRBJ2-5, with 9 positions matching TRBD1. Germline V lookup: CDR1 SGHTA, CDR2 FQGNSA. V lost 4 bases, J lost 5 bases, and 5 bases stayed unmatched. The length of the CDR3 is 14 residues. As DNA, the CDR3 is TGTGCCAGCAGCTACAGGGGGCGAGACGAGACCCAGTACTTC. It encodes CASSYRGRDETQYF.

This clonotype was seen a handful of times. J is TRBJ2-1 and V is TRBV2; TRBD1 matches 8 bases. The V segment lost 4 bases and the J segment 3 bases; nucleotides outside the gene matches: 2. Germline V gives CDR1 SNHLY, CDR2 FYNNEI. The CDR3 consists of 14 residues. CDR3 region: CASSGTGYYNEQFF. CDR3 nucleotides: TGTGCCAGCAGTGGGACAGGGTACTACAATGAGCAGTTCTTC.

The chain couples TRBV2 to TRBJ2-2; 10 positions match TRBD1. In germline, CDR1 is SNHLY, CDR2 FYNNEI. Trimming cost V 5 bases and J 6 bases; bases outside gene matches: 9. This CDR3 is 16 amino acids long. The CDR3 nucleotides are TGTGCCAGCAGTCGAACCGGGACAGGGGTCTCCGGGGAGCTGTTTTTT. Translating gives CASSRTGTGVSGELFF.

This clonotype was found many times. The J gene is TRBJ2-7, the V gene TRBV20-1, with D tentatively TRBD2 (6 bases). The V and J ends lost 6 bases and 0 bases respectively, with 15 bases between them. The germline V gene has CDR1 DFQATT and CDR2 SNEGSKA (reference sequence). CDR3 size: 14 residues. CDR3 DNA sequence: TGCAGTGCACGTGCTGGAGGGAACTCCTACGAGCAGTACTTC. It is translated as CSARAGGNSYEQYF.

This clonotype was counted between two and nine times. V gene TRBV7-2 combines with J gene TRBJ1-5; TRBD1 matches 7 bases. The CDR3 loop spans 15 amino acids. Germline trimming cut 1 base from V and 1 base from J; bases unmatched to any gene: 1. CDR1 and CDR2 (germline): SGHTA, FQGNSA. CDR3 protein: CASSLGGQSNQPQHF. For the CDR3, the DNA is TGTGCCAGCAGCTTAGGGGGACAGAGCAATCAGCCCCAGCATTTT.

A few counts support this clonotype. J is TRBJ2-7 and V is TRBV7-2; 12 bases align to TRBD2. The V gene end was trimmed by 8 bases and the J gene end by 7 bases; junction bases not matched to a gene: 12. The CDR3 consists of 15 residues. Germline values: CDR1 SGHTA, CDR2 FQGNSA. CDR3: CASQGASGRASEQYF. The CDR3 DNA follows: TGTGCCAGCCAAGGGGCTAGCGGGAGGGCCTCGGAGCAGTACTTC.

By share of the sample, this clonotype is medium-sized (0.01 to 0.1%). This chain links TRBV5-1 with TRBJ2-7, with 7 positions matching TRBD1. J gave up 2 bases and V 4 bases, and 12 bases lay outside the gene matches. The CDR3 extends over 16 amino acids. Germline loops: CDR1 SGHRS, CDR2 YFSETQ. The CDR3 sequence: CASSPFGGQVTYEQYF. The CDR3 DNA reads TGCGCCAGCAGCCCCTTTGGAGGACAGGTAACCTACGAGCAGTACTTC.

Note on this clonotype: One end of the junction fails to match germline, which may point to a read error. V is TRBV19 and J is TRBJ2-3; 7 bases match TRBD1. The CDR3 is 14 residues long. Looked up from germline, CDR1 is LNHDA and CDR2 is SQIVND (reference sequence). In nucleotides, the CDR3 is TGTGCCAGTAGTATAGGACAGGGCGGAGATACGCGGTATTTT. This translates into CASSIGQGGDTRYF.

This clonotype was found a few times. This chain joins TRBV14 and TRBJ1-2; D gene uncertain. The germline V and J ends were trimmed by 1 base and 7 bases, with 10 bases remaining between them. This CDR3 has 13 residues. CDR1 and CDR2 (germline): SGHDN, FVKESK. CDR3: CASSQVWGSGYTF. The DNA of the CDR3 is TGTGCCAGCAGCCAAGTCTGGGGTAGTGGCTACACCTTC.

The chain employs TRBV25-1 and TRBJ2-7; D is unclear. V dropped 4 bases and J dropped 7 bases, with 2 bases sitting between them. Germline CDR1 is MGHDK and CDR2 is SYGVNS. The CDR3 is made up of 9 amino acids. CDR3: CASSGEQYF. The CDR3 DNA is TGTGCCAGCAGTGGAGAGCAGTACTTC.

This clonotype was observed at least ten times. CDR3: CASSSLDRGSSYEQYF. CDR3 nucleotides: TGTGCCAGCAGCTCGCTTGACAGGGGGTCTTCCTACGAGCAGTACTTC. This rearrangement joins TRBV7-8 to TRBJ2-7; TRBD1 matches at 9 bases. The germline CDR1 and CDR2 sequences are SGHVS and FQNEAQ. V shed 4 bases and J 1 base; nucleotides not matched to a gene: 8. This CDR3 comprises 16 residues.

J is TRBJ1-5 and V is TRBV19, with D tentatively TRBD1 (5 bases). Germline V gives CDR1 LNHDA, CDR2 SQIVND (reference sequence). CDR3 length: 19 amino acids. Trimming left V 1 base short and J 1 base short, with 20 bases between. CDR3: CASSIGWRGRRESNQPQHF. The CDR3 region has the DNA TGTGCCAGTAGTATAGGGTGGAGGGGAAGGAGGGAGAGCAATCAGCCCCAGCATTTT.